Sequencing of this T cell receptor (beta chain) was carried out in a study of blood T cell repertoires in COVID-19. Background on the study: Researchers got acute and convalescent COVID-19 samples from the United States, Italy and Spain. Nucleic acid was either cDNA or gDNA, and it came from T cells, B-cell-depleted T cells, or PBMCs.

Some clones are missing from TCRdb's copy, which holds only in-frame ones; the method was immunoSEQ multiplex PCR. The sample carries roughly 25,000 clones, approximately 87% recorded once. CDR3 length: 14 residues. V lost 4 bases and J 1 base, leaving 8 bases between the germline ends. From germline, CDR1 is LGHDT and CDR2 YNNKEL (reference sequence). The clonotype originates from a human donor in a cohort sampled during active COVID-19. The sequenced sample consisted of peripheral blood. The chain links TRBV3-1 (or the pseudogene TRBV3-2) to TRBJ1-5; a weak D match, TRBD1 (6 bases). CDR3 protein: CASSLGTSNQPQHF. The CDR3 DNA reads TGTGCCAGCAGCCTCGGGACAAGCAATCAGCCCCAGCATTTT.